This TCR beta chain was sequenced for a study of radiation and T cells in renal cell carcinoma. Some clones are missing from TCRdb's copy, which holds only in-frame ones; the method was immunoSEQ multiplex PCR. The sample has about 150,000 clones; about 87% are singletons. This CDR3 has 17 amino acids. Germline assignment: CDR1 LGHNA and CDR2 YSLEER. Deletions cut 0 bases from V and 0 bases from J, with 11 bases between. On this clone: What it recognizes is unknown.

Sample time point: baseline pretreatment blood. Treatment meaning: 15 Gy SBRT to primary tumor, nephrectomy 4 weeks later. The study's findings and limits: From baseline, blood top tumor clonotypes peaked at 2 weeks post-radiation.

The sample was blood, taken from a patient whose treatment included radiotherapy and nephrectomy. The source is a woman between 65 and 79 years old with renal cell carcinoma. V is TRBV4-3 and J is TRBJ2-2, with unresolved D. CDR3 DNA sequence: TGCGCCAGCAGCCAAGATCCCAAGGCAGCGAACACCGGGGAGCTGTTTTTT. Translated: CASSQDPKAANTGELFF.